What follows are 18 T cell receptor beta chains derived from one specimen sequenced in a study of cytomegalovirus exposure and HLA in healthy donors. 13 Jbeta primers and 60 Vbeta primers were used for the PCR. Some clones are missing from TCRdb's copy, which holds only in-frame ones; the method was immunoSEQ multiplex PCR. The sample has some 110,000 clones; 65% to 80% are singletons. The sequenced sample consisted of PBMCs. Receptors originate from a man aged 60 to 75 in good health and CMV-seronegative.

The chain is built from TRBV4-2 and TRBJ1-3; possibly TRBD1 for D (5 bases). V was trimmed by 3 bases and J by 0 bases, leaving 12 bases between them. Germline values: CDR1 LGHNA, CDR2 YNFKEQ. The CDR3 is 16 amino acids. The CDR3 sequence: CASSHPRASSGNTIYF. In nucleotides, the CDR3 is TGTGCCAGCAGCCATCCCAGGGCCAGCTCTGGAAACACCATATATTTT.

V and J are TRBV6-4 and TRBJ2-3; 8 nucleotides agree with TRBD1. V shed 0 bases, J shed 2 bases, and the junction held 1 base outside the gene matches. CDR3 size: 15 residues. From germline, CDR1 is MRHNA and CDR2 SNTAGT. CDR3 coding DNA: TGTGCCAGCAGTGACTCGGACAGGGTCACAGATACGCAGTATTTT. Translating gives CASSDSDRVTDTQYF.

The rearrangement joins TRBV5-1 to TRBJ2-1, with D maybe TRBD2 (5 bases). CDR1 SGHRS and CDR2 YFSETQ come from the germline V gene. The CDR3 sequence is 15 residues long. V shed 0 bases and J shed 4 bases, with 11 bases lying between them. The CDR3 loop reads CASSLVLAEYNEQFF. The CDR3 DNA sequence: TGCGCCAGCAGCTTGGTTCTAGCAGAGTACAATGAGCAGTTCTTC.

The chain employs TRBV5-5 and TRBJ1-4; 8 nucleotides match TRBD1. Trimming cost V 4 bases and J 1 base; bases outside gene matches: 6. CDR3 length: 16 amino acids. Germline lookup yields CDR1 SGHKS and CDR2 YYEKEE (reference sequence). The CDR3 sequence: CASSADRVQTNEKLFF. The DNA of the CDR3 is TGTGCCAGCAGCGCGGACAGGGTACAAACTAATGAAAAACTGTTTTTT.

The gene calls are TRBV6-6 and TRBJ1-1, with D possibly TRBD1 on 6 matching bases. There are 14 residues in the CDR3. The germline gives CDR1 MNHNY, CDR2 SVGAGI (reference sequence). The V end was cut by 2 bases, the J end by 1 base, with 8 bases between. This CDR3 reads CASSYDRKNTEAFF. As DNA, the CDR3 is TGTGCCAGCAGTTACGACAGGAAGAACACTGAAGCTTTCTTT.

This chain connects TRBV7-2 to TRBJ2-7, with 10 bases lining up with TRBD1. The CDR3 is made up of 15 amino acids. V lost 3 bases, J lost 2 bases, and 4 bases stayed unmatched. Per the germline V gene, CDR1 is SGHTA and CDR2 is FQGNSA. The CDR3 loop reads CASSFWGQGPYEQYF. The CDR3 region has the DNA TGTGCCAGCAGCTTTTGGGGACAGGGGCCCTACGAGCAGTACTTC.

This clone appeared once. The genes are TRBV5-6 and TRBJ1-5; TRBD1 agrees at 8 bases. V lost 4 bases, J lost 4 bases, and 4 bases stayed unmatched. The CDR3 runs 14 residues. CDR1 SGHDT and CDR2 YYEEEE come from the germline V gene. The CDR3 loop is CASSHRDRNQPQHF. CDR3 sequence (DNA): TGTGCCAGCAGCCATAGGGACAGGAATCAGCCCCAGCATTTT.

The V gene is TRBV7-3, the J gene TRBJ2-3, with 8 bases matching TRBD1. V lost 4 bases, J lost 0 bases, and 3 bases stayed unmatched. The V gene's germline CDR1 is SGHTA and CDR2 FQGTGA. This CDR3 comprises 15 residues. CDR3 sequence reads: CASSSTGGSTDTQYF. The CDR3 DNA reads TGTGCCAGCAGCTCCACAGGGGGTAGCACAGATACGCAGTATTTT.

The V call is TRBV2, the J call TRBJ2-3; tentatively, D is TRBD2 (5 bases). V shed 8 bases and J shed 4 bases, with 13 bases lying between them. Germline CDR1 is SNHLY and CDR2 is FYNNEI. CDR3 length: 13 amino acids. CDR3 amino acids: CASQDPRADTQYF. Written as DNA, the CDR3 is TGTGCCAGCCAGGACCCGAGGGCAGATACGCAGTATTTT.

The V call is TRBV5-4, the J call TRBJ2-1; D might be TRBD1 (5 bases). V was clipped by 2 bases and J by 6 bases, with 15 bases between them. Per germline, CDR1 SGHNT and CDR2 YYREEE (reference sequence). The CDR3 runs to 15 residues. CDR3 coding DNA: TGTGCCAGCAGCTTCGACAGCCTTTCGGGCAATGAGCAGTTCTTC. Translation: CASSFDSLSGNEQFF.

The CDR3 protein is CASSRAKTGVRGNTEAFF. The CDR3 DNA reads as TGTGCCAGCAGCCGAGCTAAGACAGGGGTAAGGGGGAACACTGAAGCTTTCTTT. The chain links TRBV7-2 to TRBJ1-1; 8 bases are shared with TRBD1. With 5 bases clipped from V and 1 base from J, the junction kept 15 bases outside the gene matches. Germline V gene data show CDR1 as SGHTA and CDR2 as FQGNSA. This CDR3 is 18 amino acids long.

The rearrangement links TRBV7-2 to TRBJ2-5; D perhaps matches TRBD2 (7 bases). The V gene lost 5 bases and the J gene lost 1 base, with 14 bases spanning the gap. In germline, CDR1 is SGHTA, CDR2 FQGNSA. CDR3 length: 15 residues. The CDR3 coding sequence is TGTGCCAGCAGCCGAGAAGGGGGGGTCCAAGAGACCCAGTACTTC. It is translated as CASSREGGVQETQYF.

In regard to this clone: Other nucleotide sequences from this sample produce the same CDR3. The chain combines TRBV7-2 with TRBJ1-6, with D maybe TRBD1 (5 bases). V shed 6 bases and J shed 7 bases, with 7 bases lying between them. Germline-derived CDR1 and CDR2 are SGHTA and FQGNSA. The CDR3 loop spans 12 amino acids. CDR3 nucleotide sequence: TGTGCCAGCAGTCCAGGGAATTCACCCCTCCACTTT. Protein: CASSPGNSPLHF.

This clone was counted once. The chain employs TRBV7-2 and TRBJ1-2; D is ambiguous. CDR1 SGHTA and CDR2 FQGNSA come from the germline V gene. This CDR3 is built from 13 residues. V shed 2 bases and J shed 8 bases, with 12 bases lying between them. CDR3 nucleotides: TGTGCCAGCAGCTTAAGGTCGACTGAGGGCTACACCTTC. This translates into CASSLRSTEGYTF. Variable domain in full (rest from reference TRBV7-2 and TRBJ1-2): GAGVSQSPSNKVTEKGKDVELRCDPISGHTALYWYRQSLGQGLEFLIYFQGNSAPDKSGLPSDRFSAERTGGSVSTLTIQRTQQEDSAVYLCASSLRSTEGYTFGSGTRLTVV.

This rearrangement joins TRBV6-4 to TRBJ2-5; D unresolved. This CDR3 has 16 residues. Germline values: CDR1 MRHNA, CDR2 SNTAGT. V was cut by 2 bases and J by 2 bases, with 15 bases left in between. The CDR3 sequence: CASSDPLQQNQETQYF. The CDR3 region has the DNA TGTGCCAGCAGTGACCCGTTACAGCAGAATCAAGAGACCCAGTACTTC.

This sequence joins TRBV7-2 and TRBJ2-5, with 8 bases aligning to TRBD2. The V and J ends lost 5 bases and 5 bases, in that order; junction bases with no gene match: 10. Germline CDR1 and CDR2: SGHTA and FQGNSA. The CDR3 extends over 15 amino acids. CDR3: CASSTQVVAGETQYF. The CDR3 DNA is TGTGCCAGCAGCACCCAGGTGGTAGCGGGGGAGACCCAGTACTTC.

Only one count was recorded for this clone. This chain connects TRBV6-5 to TRBJ1-1; no firm D call. CDR1 is MNHEY and CDR2 is SVGAGI in the germline V gene. This CDR3 is built from 13 residues. Trimming took 7 bases from V and 3 from J, leaving 12 bases between them. The CDR3 region is CASKRTGDTEAFF. CDR3 nucleotide sequence: TGTGCCAGCAAGAGAACCGGGGACACTGAAGCTTTCTTT.

The chain links TRBV28 to TRBJ1-2; the D gene is possibly TRBD1 (5 bases). Germline V lookup: CDR1 MDHEN, CDR2 SYDVKM. V shed 6 bases and J shed 1 base, with 12 bases lying between them. The CDR3 runs 14 residues. The CDR3 loop is CASRTQGYNYGYTF. In DNA form, the CDR3 reads TGTGCCAGCAGGACCCAGGGCTATAACTATGGCTACACCTTC.